Following are 3 T cell receptor beta chains from one sample sequenced in a study of glioma-infiltrating T cells. TCR alpha and beta CDR3 regions were amplified from RNA using iRepertoire nested multiplex PCR. MiXCR, applied by TCRdb to the multiplex PCR reads, yields one record per CDR3 protein. This sample has 9,500 to 15,000 distinct CDR3 sequences, with about a quarter found just once. Sample: glioma tissue, nonneoplastic brain tissue, or PBMCs (not recorded which). Every receptor here comes from a human donor with low-grade glioma or glioblastoma, undergoing nonglioma brain surgery, or in good health (not recorded which).

This clonotype was observed many times. The chain uses TRBV20-1 and TRBJ2-5, with D hard to call. V lost 0 bases and J 1 base, leaving 18 bases between the germline ends. CDR1 DFQATT and CDR2 SNEGSKA come from the germline V gene (reference sequence). This CDR3 spans 17 amino acids. This CDR3 is CSARDRDYLPIQETQYF. CDR3 sequence (DNA): TGCAGTGCTAGAGATAGGGATTACCTACCAATCCAAGAGACCCAGTACTTC.

This clonotype showed up just once. The conserved final phenylalanine or tryptophan is absent from the CDR3, which likely points to a read error. V usage is TRBV10-3 and J usage is TRBJ2-3, with TRBD2 matching over 7 bases. The CDR3 runs to 17 residues. Unmatched junction bases numbered 16, after V lost 6 bases and J lost 4 bases. Germline lookup yields CDR1 ENHRY and CDR2 SYGVKD. CDR3 sequence: CAIRSSGNEFPSDTQYS. The CDR3 bases are TGTGCCATCAGGTCTAGCGGTAACGAATTTCCCTCAGATACGCAGTATTCT.

In this sample, this clonotype turned up many times. The chain carries TRBV4-1 and TRBJ1-1; the D gene is possibly TRBD1 (5 bases). The V gene's germline CDR1 is MGHRA and CDR2 YSYEKL. There are 15 residues in the CDR3. V was clipped by 0 bases and J by 4 bases, with 12 bases between them. Here the CDR3 DNA reads TGCGCCAGCAGCCAAGATTTTGGCAGGGTCACTGAAGCTTTCTTT. Translated, it gives CASSQDFGRVTEAFF.